This passage covers 10 T cell receptor beta chains from one sample sequenced in a study of regulatory T cells in long-lasting Graves disease. Time point in this sample: newly diagnosed GD, antithyroid drugs for less than 3 months. RNA from PBMCs was the source of the TCR library. The TCR beta library used iRepertoire HTBI primers with Arm-PCR amplification of CDR3. TCRdb re-analysed the multiplex PCR reads in MiXCR, keeping a single row per CDR3 protein. The repertoire consists of about 450,000 distinct CDR3 sequences, with roughly 15% occurring once and the leading ten covering over 15%. This sample was shared with a second study, whose subject was T cells in Graves' hyperthyroidism and ophthalmopathy.

The material sequenced was peripheral blood mononuclear cells (PBMCs), taken at new diagnosis, from a patient treated with antithyroid drugs. These receptors were collected from a woman aged 45-65 years with Graves disease.

This clonotype was seen many times. CDR3 sequence reads: CASSTGIGETQYF. The CDR3 DNA sequence: TGTGCCAGCAGTACAGGGATCGGGGAGACCCAGTACTTC. The chain recombines TRBV2 with TRBJ2-5, with D maybe TRBD1 (6 bases). Germline V gene data show CDR1 as SNHLY and CDR2 as FYNNEI. The CDR3 is 13 residues long. V gave up 5 bases and J gave up 5 bases, with 12 bases separating them. Together with reference TRBV2 and TRBJ2-5, the CDR3 gives the full variable domain: EPEVTQTPSHQVTQMGQEVILRCVPISNHLYFYWYRQILGQKVEFLVSFYNNEISEKSEIFDDQFSVERPDGSNFTLKIRSTKLEDSAMYFCASSTGIGETQYFGPGTRLLVL.

This clonotype was seen at least ten times. The chain employs TRBV27 and TRBJ1-1; possible D gene TRBD1, 6 bases. V was cut by 4 bases and J by 1 base, with 13 bases left in between. The CDR3 extends over 15 amino acids. CDR1 is MNHEY, CDR2 SMNVEV, per germline (reference sequence). The CDR3 nucleotides are TGTGCCAGCAGTTACTTGGACAGACGGAACACTGAAGCTTTCTTT. Its protein product is CASSYLDRRNTEAFF.

This clonotype was detected ten times or more. The chain links TRBV28 to TRBJ1-6; D remains ambiguous. The germline V gene encodes CDR1 MDHEN and CDR2 SYDVKM. The V end lost 4 bases, the J end lost 7 bases, and 14 bases lay between the germline ends. The CDR3 runs 15 residues. The CDR3 DNA sequence: TGTGCCAGCAGTTGGGAGGACCCCAGGAATTCACCCCTCCACTTT. Translating it yields CASSWEDPRNSPLHF.

The CDR3 nucleotides read TGTGCCAGTCGACTAGCGGGAGGGCCCATATCCGGGGAGCTGTTTTTT. It specifies CASRLAGGPISGELFF. The chain employs TRBV19 and TRBJ2-2; 14 nucleotides agree with TRBD2. Germline V CDR1 and CDR2: LNHDA, SQIVND (reference sequence). This CDR3 has 16 amino acids. Losses at the gene ends were 8 bases for V and 6 bases for J; bases not matched to a gene: 8.

This clonotype has ten or more counts. The chain links TRBV20-1 to TRBJ2-5; D is unresolved. The CDR3 covers 13 residues. V lost 6 bases and J lost 5, with 16 bases in between. Germline assignment: CDR1 DFQATT and CDR2 SNEGSKA (reference sequence). CDR3 in amino acids: CSAQSASGETQYF. In DNA, the CDR3 is TGCAGTGCACAGTCAGCGTCCGGGGAGACCCAGTACTTC.

As concerns this clonotype: A far larger clone is just one base off, so this is likely a read error. This chain connects TRBV6-1 to TRBJ1-1; maybe TRBD1 (6 bases). CDR1 is MNHNS, CDR2 SASEGT, per germline. The V end lost 6 bases, the J end lost 1 base, and 18 bases lay between the germline ends. CDR3 size: 16 residues. This chain's CDR3 is CASRLPGHSSNTEAFF. As DNA, the CDR3 is TGTGCCAGCAGATTACCGGGACACTCATCGAACACTGAAGCTTTCTTT.

A word on this clonotype: This may be a read error, as it is one base from a much larger clone. The gene calls are TRBV3-1 and TRBJ2-3, with D hard to call. The J call is in doubt because the DNA end fits TRBJ2-7 better. In germline, CDR1 is LGHDT, CDR2 YNNKEL (reference sequence). The CDR3 length is 12 residues. The CDR3 region has the DNA TGTGCCAGCAGCCGGGGATCGAACGAGCAGTACTTC. Residues: CASSRGSNEQYF.

The gene calls are TRBV7-9 and TRBJ2-2, with TRBD2 identical over 12 bases. This CDR3 is 17 amino acids long. J gave up 5 bases and V 2 bases, and 6 bases lay outside the gene matches. CDR1 and CDR2 (germline): SEHNR, FQNEAQ (reference sequence). CDR3 loop: CASSLPLGLAGTGELFF. The DNA of the CDR3 is TGTGCCAGCAGCTTACCCCTCGGACTAGCGGGAACCGGGGAGCTGTTTTTT.

As for this clonotype: At one end the junction does not follow the germline gene, possibly because of a read error. This chain connects TRBV29-1 to TRBJ2-1; perhaps D is TRBD1 or TRBD2 (6 bases each). The germline V gene encodes CDR1 SQVTM and CDR2 ANQGSEA. CDR3 length: 15 residues. The CDR3 nucleotides are TGCAGCGTTGAAGTAGGGGGTGGGGGGCACAAGGAGCAGTTCTTC. This codes for CSVEVGGGGHKEQFF.

This clonotype was detected many times. The germline gene is not matched at one end of the junction; a read error may be the cause. The V gene is TRBV2, the J gene TRBJ2-3; D unresolved. Per germline, CDR1 SNHLY and CDR2 FYNNEI. The CDR3 is made up of 15 amino acids. This CDR3 is CASTELVPSTDTQYF. The CDR3 bases are TGTGCCAGCACTGAACTGGTCCCTAGCACAGATACGCAGTATTTT. Looking up the rest from reference TRBV2 and TRBJ2-3 gives the full variable domain: EPEVTQTPSHQVTQMGQEVILRCVPISNHLYFYWYRQILGQKVEFLVSFYNNEISEKSEIFDDQFSVERPDGSNFTLKIRSTKLEDSAMYFCASTELVPSTDTQYFGPGTRLTVL.